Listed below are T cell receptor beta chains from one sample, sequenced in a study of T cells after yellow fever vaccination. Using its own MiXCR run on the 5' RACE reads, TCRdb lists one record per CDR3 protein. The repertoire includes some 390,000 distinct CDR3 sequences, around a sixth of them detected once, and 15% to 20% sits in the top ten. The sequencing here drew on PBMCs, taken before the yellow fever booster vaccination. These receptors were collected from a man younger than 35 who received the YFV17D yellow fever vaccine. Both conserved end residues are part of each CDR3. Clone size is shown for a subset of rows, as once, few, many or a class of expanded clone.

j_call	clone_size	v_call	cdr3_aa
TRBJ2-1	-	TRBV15	CATSRDPSGGNEQFF
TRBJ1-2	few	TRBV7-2	CASSSTGADYGYTF
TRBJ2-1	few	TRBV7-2	CASRLRTWGGNEQFF
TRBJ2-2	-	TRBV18	CASSPPSKEAGELFF
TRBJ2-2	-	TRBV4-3	CASSPGAHSSGELFF
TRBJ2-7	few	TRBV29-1	CSALGRSGPPLGYEQYF
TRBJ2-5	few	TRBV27	CASSWTGGRETQYF
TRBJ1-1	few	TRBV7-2	CASKRTGGLSAFF
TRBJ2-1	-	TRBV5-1	CASSASIRLAGDNEQFF
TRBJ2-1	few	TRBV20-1	CSSAERAGLYNEQFF
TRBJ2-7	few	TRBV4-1	CASSQGRDSSYEQYF
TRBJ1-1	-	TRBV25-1	CASSGGWAEAFF
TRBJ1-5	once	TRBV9	CASSGTGASHQPQHF
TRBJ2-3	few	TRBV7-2	CASYAGSGGPDTQYF
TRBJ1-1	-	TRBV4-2	CASSQGPTGDEAFF
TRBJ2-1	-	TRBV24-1	CATSVGAEQFF
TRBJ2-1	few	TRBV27	CASSFRLAGGSEQFF
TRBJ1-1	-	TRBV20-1	CSARSPGVYTEAFF
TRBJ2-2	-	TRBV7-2	CASTIGRGGELFF
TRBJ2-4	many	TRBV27	CASSLAGGGIQYF
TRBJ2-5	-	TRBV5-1	CASSFGAYQETQYF
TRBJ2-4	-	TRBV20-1	CSAYGGRNIQYF
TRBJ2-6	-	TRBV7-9	CASSLDLGTSGANVLTF
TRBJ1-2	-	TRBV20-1	CSARSFRGANYGYTF
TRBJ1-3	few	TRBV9	CASSVELTGRGNTIYF
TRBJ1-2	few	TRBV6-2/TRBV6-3	CASSHTATGGDYGYTF
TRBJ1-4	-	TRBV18	CASSPWDGEKLFF